Described below is a single T cell receptor (beta chain) sequence and its context. Combining a sample-barcoded 5' primer with a J-beta primer mix, a second PCR ran for 7 to 11 cycles. TCRdb reprocessed the 5' RACE reads via MiXCR and lists one record per CDR3 protein. The sample includes about 680,000 distinct CDR3 sequences, roughly 50% of them seen just once. This sample stems from a study of blood T cells in healthy people across ages. The length of the CDR3 is 15 residues. From germline, CDR1 is DFQATT and CDR2 SNEGSKA (reference sequence). The ends lost 3 bases at V and 5 bases at J; junction bases unmatched: 12.

The source is a woman between 55 and 75 years old in good health. The V gene is TRBV20-1, the J gene TRBJ2-5; 7 bases align to TRBD2. The source material was blood. The CDR3 sequence is CSARLAALGGETQYF. The CDR3 DNA reads TGCAGTGCTAGGCTCGCGGCCCTCGGGGGGGAGACCCAGTACTTC.